The T cell receptor beta chain described here comes from a study of control samples from healthy donors and cancer patients. The CDR3 is made up of 15 amino acids. The V gene's germline CDR1 is GTSNPN and CDR2 SVGIG (reference sequence). V gave up 3 bases and J gave up 7 bases, with 21 bases separating them. Here immunoSEQ multiplex PCR was the method, and the copy in TCRdb shows in-frame clones only, minus some. The sample gives 85,000 to 100,000 clones, more than 85% of which show up once; 8% to 9.5% is in the top ten. This sequence originates from a man between 18 and 35 years old in good health. The rearrangement links TRBV30 to TRBJ1-1, with D possibly being TRBD1 (5 bases). The sample consisted of blood. The CDR3 protein is CAWRRIRDHNIEAFF. CDR3 sequence (DNA): TGTGCCTGGAGGCGTATCAGGGACCACAATATTGAAGCTTTCTTT.